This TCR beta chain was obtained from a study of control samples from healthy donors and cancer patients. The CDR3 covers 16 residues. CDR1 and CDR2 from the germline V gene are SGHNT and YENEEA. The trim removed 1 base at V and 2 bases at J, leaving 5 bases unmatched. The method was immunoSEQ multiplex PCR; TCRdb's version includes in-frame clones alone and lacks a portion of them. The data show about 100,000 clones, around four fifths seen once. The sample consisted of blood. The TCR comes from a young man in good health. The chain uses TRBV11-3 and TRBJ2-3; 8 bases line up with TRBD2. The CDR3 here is CASSLGTRGDTDTQYF. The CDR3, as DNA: TGTGCCAGCAGCTTAGGCACGCGGGGGGACACAGATACGCAGTATTTT.